Sequencing of this T cell receptor (beta chain) was carried out in a study of T cell responses to AZD1222 COVID-19 vaccine. Study-wide results and caveats: Baseline seropositivity occurred in only a handful of AZD1222 recipients. Rises in breadth and depth of Spike-specific TCRs came after two AZD1222 doses.

In the case of this clone: Its antigen is not identified.

V dropped 5 bases and J dropped 7 bases, with 17 bases sitting between them. This CDR3 is built from 14 residues. Per the germline V gene, CDR1 is MNHEY and CDR2 is SMNVEV (reference sequence). Only in-frame clones appear in the TCRdb table, and some are missing; sequencing was by immunoSEQ multiplex PCR. The sample lists 90,000 to 130,000 clones; 94% were seen once. The sequence came from an adult who received the AZD1222 COVID-19 vaccine. The sample here was peripheral blood, taken 28 days after the second AZD1222 dose. This chain links TRBV27 with TRBJ1-2, with TRBD1 as a possible D gene (5 bases). The CDR3 loop is CASSPTPGSAGYTF. In nucleotides, the CDR3 is TGTGCCAGCAGTCCCACTCCAGGGTCCGCTGGCTACACCTTC.